This T cell receptor beta chain was recorded in a study of control samples from healthy donors and cancer patients (dated by TCRdb to about 2020). Of note for this clone: No antigen is known for it. Within one base of it there is no much larger clone, and no base qualities were kept.

The V end gives up 4 bases and the J end 3 bases, leaving 6 bases in the junction not matched to a gene. From the cysteine up to the phenylalanine, the CDR3 has a length of 15 residues. Left in the record is the CDR3 DNA by itself, 45 bases read in frame from the first base. CDR1 and CDR2 (SNHLY, FYNNEI) derive from the germline V gene. The library was generated by the immunoSEQ multiplex PCR assay. In TCRdb, the immuneACCESS table is reduced to in-frame sequences with V and J assigned. These tables do not hold every clone; where another copy was compared, an unresolved V gene accounts for under half, and the others remain unexplained. This sample has around 82,000 clones in its table, and more than 70% of those were observed once. The top ten constitute more than 15% of the sample.

The sequence was obtained from a middle-aged man in good health. The sample taken for sequencing was blood. This sequence uses TRBV2 and TRBJ2-5; the junction holds 9 bases that match TRBD1. The CDR3 in this case is CASSARRQGEETQYF. The sequenced DNA is TGTGCCAGCAGTGCTCGCCGACAGGGGGAAGAGACCCAGTACTTC.